This is a list of T cell receptor beta chains from one sample in a study of cytomegalovirus exposure and HLA in healthy donors. Repertoires were generated with immunoSEQ multiplex PCR, while TCRdb's copy carries only in-frame clones and drops some. The top ten hold roughly 0.65% of the sample, which has 190,000 or so clones, more than 80% seen once. Sequencing was carried out using PBMCs. The receptors were gathered from a boy aged 5 to 17 in good health and CMV-seronegative. CDR3s include the opening cysteine and the closing phenylalanine or tryptophan. Each record gives: V gene, D gene, clone size, J gene, CDR3 DNA, CDR3 protein. D genes are given only for firm matches. Not every row has a clone size; where given, it reads once, few, many or a size class.

V gene: TRBV6-1; D gene: -; clone size: -; J gene: TRBJ2-2; CDR3 DNA: TGTGCCAGCAGTGAACGGGTACAGGTCGGGGAGCTGTTTTTT; CDR3 protein: CASSERVQVGELFF
V gene: TRBV6-5; D gene: TRBD1; clone size: -; J gene: TRBJ1-1; CDR3 DNA: TGTGCCAGCAGTTACTCTTCAGGGGGCGCGAACACTGAAGCTTTCTTT; CDR3 protein: CASSYSSGGANTEAFF
V gene: TRBV2; D gene: -; clone size: -; J gene: TRBJ1-5; CDR3 DNA: TGTGCCAGCAGCGAGAGCAACGGTGATCAGCCCCAGCATTTT; CDR3 protein: CASSESNGDQPQHF
V gene: TRBV9; D gene: TRBD1; clone size: -; J gene: TRBJ1-1; CDR3 DNA: TGTGCCAGCAACCTACTCGGGACAGGGGGCACTGAAGCTTTCTTT; CDR3 protein: CASNLLGTGGTEAFF
V gene: TRBV7-3; D gene: -; clone size: -; J gene: TRBJ2-1; CDR3 DNA: TGTGCCAGCAGCTTAGACCCGGACAGCATCAATGAGCAGTTCTTC; CDR3 protein: CASSLDPDSINEQFF
V gene: TRBV5-1; D gene: -; clone size: -; J gene: TRBJ1-4; CDR3 DNA: TGCGCCAGCAGCTGGAGTCCCATGGGGGGTGAGAGGGGAAAACTGTTTTTT; CDR3 protein: CASSWSPMGGERGKLFF
V gene: TRBV30; D gene: -; clone size: -; J gene: TRBJ2-1; CDR3 DNA: TGTGCCTGGGCCTTTGTAGCGGATGAGCAGTTCTTC; CDR3 protein: CAWAFVADEQFF
V gene: TRBV5-1; D gene: -; clone size: few; J gene: TRBJ2-2; CDR3 DNA: TGCGCCAGCAGCTTGATCTCCAACACCGGGGAGCTGTTTTTT; CDR3 protein: CASSLISNTGELFF
V gene: TRBV19; D gene: TRBD2; clone size: -; J gene: TRBJ2-3; CDR3 DNA: TGTGCCAGTAGTAAGCTAGCGGGAGAAGGAGCAGATACGCAGTATTTT; CDR3 protein: CASSKLAGEGADTQYF
V gene: TRBV7-9; D gene: -; clone size: -; J gene: TRBJ1-2; CDR3 DNA: TGTGCCAGCAGCTTAGCCTCGGCGGGGGCCGGGGGAGGCTATGGCTACACCTTC; CDR3 protein: CASSLASAGAGGGYGYTF
V gene: TRBV9; D gene: TRBD2; clone size: -; J gene: TRBJ2-5; CDR3 DNA: TGTGCCAGCAGCGTCGGACTAGCGGGAGGGCGGGAGACCCAGTACTTC; CDR3 protein: CASSVGLAGGRETQYF
V gene: TRBV6-1; D gene: -; clone size: few; J gene: TRBJ1-1; CDR3 DNA: TGTGCCAGCAGGTTGGGGGGCACTGAAGCTTTCTTT; CDR3 protein: CASRLGGTEAFF
V gene: TRBV14; D gene: TRBD1; clone size: once; J gene: TRBJ2-7; CDR3 DNA: TGTGCCAGCAGCCGTTCGGGACAGGGGGCTTACGAGCAGTACTTC; CDR3 protein: CASSRSGQGAYEQYF
V gene: TRBV5-1; D gene: TRBD1; clone size: -; J gene: TRBJ1-1; CDR3 DNA: TGCGCCAGCAGCTTGGCTGGCAGGGGGTCTGAAGCTTTCTTT; CDR3 protein: CASSLAGRGSEAFF
V gene: TRBV21-1; D gene: -; clone size: -; J gene: TRBJ2-7; CDR3 DNA: TGTGCCAGCAGCAAAAGTCCGTCTCAGGAGCAGTACTTC; CDR3 protein: CASSKSPSQEQYF
V gene: TRBV21-1; D gene: -; clone size: -; J gene: TRBJ1-3; CDR3 DNA: TGTGCCAGCAGCAAGGCCTCTGGAAACACCATATATTTT; CDR3 protein: CASSKASGNTIYF
V gene: TRBV5-4; D gene: TRBD2; clone size: -; J gene: TRBJ2-1; CDR3 DNA: TGTGCCAGCAGCTTGGAGCGGGAGGCTTACAATGAGCAGTTCTTC; CDR3 protein: CASSLEREAYNEQFF
V gene: TRBV14; D gene: -; clone size: -; J gene: TRBJ2-7; CDR3 DNA: TGTGCCAGCAGCCCGGACAGACCCTACGAGCAGTACTTC; CDR3 protein: CASSPDRPYEQYF
V gene: TRBV7-7; D gene: TRBD2; clone size: few; J gene: TRBJ2-2; CDR3 DNA: TGTGCTAGCAGCCTGACTAGCGGGGGGAGCGGGGAGCTGTTTTTT; CDR3 protein: CASSLTSGGSGELFF
V gene: TRBV27; D gene: -; clone size: -; J gene: TRBJ1-1; CDR3 DNA: TGTGCCAGCAGGACGGGGACTGAAGCTTTCTTT; CDR3 protein: CASRTGTEAFF
V gene: TRBV7-9; D gene: -; clone size: -; J gene: TRBJ2-2; CDR3 DNA: TGTGCCAGCAGCTTTTGGACAGAAAGCGCTGGTGGGGAGCTGTTTTTT; CDR3 protein: CASSFWTESAGGELFF
V gene: TRBV20-1; D gene: -; clone size: -; J gene: TRBJ2-1; CDR3 DNA: TGCAGTGCTACCAGCGTCAATGAGCAGTTCTTC; CDR3 protein: CSATSVNEQFF
V gene: TRBV11-3; D gene: TRBD1; clone size: -; J gene: TRBJ2-6; CDR3 DNA: TGTGCCAGCAGCCACAGGGGACCTGGGGCCAACGTCCTGACTTTC; CDR3 protein: CASSHRGPGANVLTF
V gene: TRBV6-6; D gene: TRBD1; clone size: -; J gene: TRBJ2-2; CDR3 DNA: TGTGCCAGCAGCCTACGGGGACAGGGGATTCACGGGGAGCTGTTTTTT; CDR3 protein: CASSLRGQGIHGELFF
V gene: TRBV4-2; D gene: -; clone size: -; J gene: TRBJ2-7; CDR3 DNA: TGTGCCAGCAGCCAAGCTGGAGGTGGGTACGAGCAGTACTTC; CDR3 protein: CASSQAGGGYEQYF
V gene: TRBV6-6; D gene: -; clone size: few; J gene: TRBJ2-7; CDR3 DNA: TGTGCCAGCAGTTACTTTCAGGGTTCCTACGAGCAGTACTTC; CDR3 protein: CASSYFQGSYEQYF
V gene: TRBV27; D gene: -; clone size: once; J gene: TRBJ1-1; CDR3 DNA: TGTGCCAGCAGTTTCACCAGGGGATCTGAAGCTTTCTTT; CDR3 protein: CASSFTRGSEAFF
V gene: TRBV27; D gene: -; clone size: -; J gene: TRBJ1-2; CDR3 DNA: TGTGCCAGCAGCCCGATCGGACAACTCTATGGCTACACCTTC; CDR3 protein: CASSPIGQLYGYTF
V gene: TRBV2; D gene: -; clone size: -; J gene: TRBJ1-2; CDR3 DNA: TGTGCCAGCAAGATCCAGGACTTTAACTATGGCTACACCTTC; CDR3 protein: CASKIQDFNYGYTF
V gene: TRBV11-3; D gene: TRBD2; clone size: once; J gene: TRBJ2-3; CDR3 DNA: TGTGCCAGCAGCTTAGATTATGGACTAGCGAGCACAGATACGCAGTATTTT; CDR3 protein: CASSLDYGLASTDTQYF
V gene: TRBV5-4; D gene: -; clone size: -; J gene: TRBJ1-2; CDR3 DNA: TGTGCCAGCAGCTTGGCCAGAAACTATGGCTACACCTTC; CDR3 protein: CASSLARNYGYTF
V gene: TRBV5-1; D gene: TRBD1; clone size: -; J gene: TRBJ2-1; CDR3 DNA: TGCGCCAGCAGCGGGGGAGACAGGGCCTATCTACGGGATGAGCAGTTCTTC; CDR3 protein: CASSGGDRAYLRDEQFF
V gene: TRBV1; D gene: -; clone size: -; J gene: TRBJ2-1; CDR3 DNA: TGCACCAGCAGCCAAGATCCCGGACTAGCGGGAGACAATGAGCAGTTCTTC; CDR3 protein: CTSSQDPGLAGDNEQFF
V gene: TRBV7-9; D gene: TRBD1; clone size: -; J gene: TRBJ2-7; CDR3 DNA: TGTGCCAGCAGCTTAGGGGGGGGACAGGGGGCGCGCAAGGGAGAGCAGTACTTC; CDR3 protein: CASSLGGGQGARKGEQYF
V gene: TRBV25-1; D gene: -; clone size: -; J gene: TRBJ1-2; CDR3 DNA: TGTGCCAGCAGTGAATTCGGGATTAACTATGGCTACACCTTC; CDR3 protein: CASSEFGINYGYTF
V gene: TRBV11-2; D gene: TRBD1; clone size: -; J gene: TRBJ1-1; CDR3 DNA: TGTGCCAGCAGACCTACAGGGGTCACTGAAGCTATCTTT; CDR3 protein: CASRPTGVTEAIF
V gene: TRBV5-1; D gene: -; clone size: -; J gene: TRBJ2-3; CDR3 DNA: TGCGCCAGCAGCTCCCGCGGGCCCCATGGGGCAGATACGCAGTATTTT; CDR3 protein: CASSSRGPHGADTQYF
V gene: TRBV7-9; D gene: TRBD1; clone size: -; J gene: TRBJ1-1; CDR3 DNA: TGTGCCAGCAGCCGGGACAGACCTATGAACACTGAAGCTTTCTTT; CDR3 protein: CASSRDRPMNTEAFF
V gene: TRBV30; D gene: -; clone size: -; J gene: TRBJ2-1; CDR3 DNA: TGTGCCTGGAGTGTTTTACTACACGCTGAGCAGTTCTTC; CDR3 protein: CAWSVLLHAEQFF
V gene: TRBV25-1; D gene: -; clone size: once; J gene: TRBJ2-7; CDR3 DNA: TGTGCCAGCAGTGAAAACGGGGGGCTGCTAGGCGAGCAGTACTTC; CDR3 protein: CASSENGGLLGEQYF
V gene: TRBV6-4; D gene: -; clone size: -; J gene: TRBJ1-1; CDR3 DNA: TGTGCCAGCAGTGAGGCCCGAAACACTGAAGCTTTCTTT; CDR3 protein: CASSEARNTEAFF
V gene: TRBV5-5; D gene: -; clone size: once; J gene: TRBJ1-1; CDR3 DNA: TGTGCCAGCAGCTTACAGAGAGACACTGAAGCTTTCTTT; CDR3 protein: CASSLQRDTEAFF
V gene: TRBV19; D gene: TRBD1; clone size: -; J gene: TRBJ1-5; CDR3 DNA: TGTGCCAGTAGGGGATTGGGACAGAGCAATCAGCCCCAGCATTTT; CDR3 protein: CASRGLGQSNQPQHF
V gene: TRBV4-3; D gene: -; clone size: -; J gene: TRBJ1-1; CDR3 DNA: TGCGCCAGCAGCCAATGGGCAGAGAACACTGAAGCTTTCTTT; CDR3 protein: CASSQWAENTEAFF
V gene: TRBV10-3; D gene: TRBD1; clone size: -; J gene: TRBJ2-3; CDR3 DNA: TGTGCCATCAGTGATGGTTCCCTAGGGACAGGGGGAACAGATACGCAGTATTTT; CDR3 protein: CAISDGSLGTGGTDTQYF
V gene: TRBV9; D gene: -; clone size: -; J gene: TRBJ1-4; CDR3 DNA: TGTGCCAGCAGCGAGGGGGTATGGTCTAATGAAAAACTGTTTTTT; CDR3 protein: CASSEGVWSNEKLFF
V gene: TRBV27; D gene: -; clone size: -; J gene: TRBJ1-2; CDR3 DNA: TGTGCCAGCTCAGCGACGGGATCCATTACTGGCTACACCTTC; CDR3 protein: CASSATGSITGYTF